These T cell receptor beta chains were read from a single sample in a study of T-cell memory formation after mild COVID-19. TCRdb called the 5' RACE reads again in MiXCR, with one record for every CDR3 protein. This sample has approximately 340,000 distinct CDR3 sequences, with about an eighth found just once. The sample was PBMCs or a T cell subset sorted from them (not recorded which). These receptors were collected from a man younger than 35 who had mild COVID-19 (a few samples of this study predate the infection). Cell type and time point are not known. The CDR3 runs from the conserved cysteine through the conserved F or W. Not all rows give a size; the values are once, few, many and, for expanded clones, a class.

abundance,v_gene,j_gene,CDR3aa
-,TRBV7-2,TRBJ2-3,CASSPAAGVMTDTQYF
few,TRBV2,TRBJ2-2,CASGRGANTGELFF
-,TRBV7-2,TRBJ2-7,CASSFASVGTARPYEQYF
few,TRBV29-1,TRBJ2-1,CSVIQRGTYNEQFF
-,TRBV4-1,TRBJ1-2,CASSQGGQGTYGYTF
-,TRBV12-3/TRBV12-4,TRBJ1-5,CASTEMDSREQPQHF
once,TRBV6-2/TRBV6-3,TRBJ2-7,CASMQGSFSYEQYF
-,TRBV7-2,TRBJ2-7,CASSTGGLPYEQYF
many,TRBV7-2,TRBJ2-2,CASSSPRQRTGELFF
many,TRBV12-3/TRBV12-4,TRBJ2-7,CASSSMSLRSSYEQYF
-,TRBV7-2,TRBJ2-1,CASSLQLAGASEQFF
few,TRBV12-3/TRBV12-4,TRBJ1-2,CASSGGRYGYTF
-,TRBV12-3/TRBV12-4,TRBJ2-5,CASSPSGRGETQYF
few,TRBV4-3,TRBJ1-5,CASSPTVTYSNQPQHF
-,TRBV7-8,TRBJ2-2,CASSWRTGNGELFF
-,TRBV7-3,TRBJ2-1,CASSLGLAGGSEQFF
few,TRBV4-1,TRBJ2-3,CASSQDGGRAADTQYF
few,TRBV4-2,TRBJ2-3,CASSQVSSGGRADTQYF
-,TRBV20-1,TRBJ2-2,CSARDGTSVTGELFF
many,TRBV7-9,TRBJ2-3,CASSFAGSTDTQYF
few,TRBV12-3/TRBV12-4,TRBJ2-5,CASSWGQGKETQYF
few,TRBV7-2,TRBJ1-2,CASSLNLYGEDGYTF
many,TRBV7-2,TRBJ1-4,CASSLPQGEKLFF
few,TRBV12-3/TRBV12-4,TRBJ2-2,CASSLLRKPNTGELFF
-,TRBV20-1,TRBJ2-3,CSATGLAGPGDTQYF
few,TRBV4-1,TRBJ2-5,CASSQVTGLGETQYF
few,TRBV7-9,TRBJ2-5,CASSAAQDFQETQYF
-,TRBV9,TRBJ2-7,CASSPSGGNQPYEQYF
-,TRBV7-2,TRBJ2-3,CASSVMGGWSDTQYF
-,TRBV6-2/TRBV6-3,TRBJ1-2,CALRDREDYGYTF
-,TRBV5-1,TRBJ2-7,CASSSGQVKYEQYF
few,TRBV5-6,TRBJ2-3,CASTQGTDTQYF
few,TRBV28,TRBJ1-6,CASSYPGPGISPLHF
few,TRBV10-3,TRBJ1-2,CAISESTVYGYTF
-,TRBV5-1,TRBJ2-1,CASSNAAGSSYNEQFF
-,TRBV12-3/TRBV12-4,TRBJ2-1,CASRPSGSSYNEQFF
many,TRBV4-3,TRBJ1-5,CASSQLQGKPQHF
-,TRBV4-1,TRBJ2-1,CASSQELAGGLLYNEQFF
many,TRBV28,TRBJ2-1,CASSSDRDGAWNEQFF
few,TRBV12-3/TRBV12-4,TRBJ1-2,CASSLRQGNGYTF
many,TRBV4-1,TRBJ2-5,CASSQEEGVTAETQYF
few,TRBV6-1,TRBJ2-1,CASSVVGQGSRNEQFF
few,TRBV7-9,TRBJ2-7,CASSFSAGAFYEQYF
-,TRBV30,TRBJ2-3,CAWSVGQAQYF
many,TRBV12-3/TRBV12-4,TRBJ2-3,CASSSEGGTDTQYF
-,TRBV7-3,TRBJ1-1,CASSYTLGGLYTEAFF
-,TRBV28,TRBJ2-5,CASSVGGKETQYF
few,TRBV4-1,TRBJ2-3,CASSQDPADTQYF
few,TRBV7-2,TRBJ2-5,CASTEMYQETQYF
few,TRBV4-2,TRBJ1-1,CASSQDFGWGTEAFF
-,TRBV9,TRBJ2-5,CASSVATTAQETQYF
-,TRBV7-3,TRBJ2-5,CASSSMGLAGETQYF
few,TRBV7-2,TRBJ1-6,CASSFGPVESPLHF
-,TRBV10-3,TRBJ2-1,CALSSAGGPAPQFF
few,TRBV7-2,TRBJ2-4,CASSLVGRGGDIQYF
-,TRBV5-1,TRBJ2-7,CASSAEIEHISYEQYF
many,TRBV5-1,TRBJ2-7,CASSIPGPGDEQYF
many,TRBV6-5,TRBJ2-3,CASSSGGGATDTQYF
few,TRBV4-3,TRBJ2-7,CASSQDRVSGYEQYF